This paragraph reports one TCR beta chain. This CDR3 spans 14 amino acids. Germline CDR1 SGHTA, CDR2 FQGTGA. Trimming at V came to 6 bases and at J to 5 bases, leaving 8 bases not matched to a gene. As originally analysed: Quantification of nucleated cells was approximated via reference gene primer amplification. Libraries were prepared by immunoSEQ multiplex PCR; TCRdb keeps only in-frame clonotypes and omits some of them. V, J and clone size are those of that table, while D and trimming were read from the DNA. In the table there are fewer than 70,000 clones, 86% of which are singletons. This sample was included in a study of blood T cell repertoires in COVID-19.

The TCR was taken from an older woman with acute or convalescent COVID-19. This chain uses TRBV7-3 with TRBJ2-5; 8 positions agree with TRBD1. Material for sequencing was peripheral blood. The CDR3 nucleotides are TGTGCCAGCAGTATGACAGGGGTTGGGGAGACCCAGTACTTC. Protein sequence: CASSMTGVGETQYF.